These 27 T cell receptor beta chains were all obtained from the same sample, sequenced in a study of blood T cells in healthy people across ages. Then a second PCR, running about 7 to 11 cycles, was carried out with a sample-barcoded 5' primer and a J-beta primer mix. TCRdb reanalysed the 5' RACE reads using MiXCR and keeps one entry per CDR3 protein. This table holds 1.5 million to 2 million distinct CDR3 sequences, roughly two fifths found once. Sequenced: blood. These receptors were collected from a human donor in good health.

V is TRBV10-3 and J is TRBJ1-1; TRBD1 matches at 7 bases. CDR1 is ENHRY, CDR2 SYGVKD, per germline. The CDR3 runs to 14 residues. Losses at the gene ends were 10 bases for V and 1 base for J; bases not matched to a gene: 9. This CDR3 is CATTVDRANTEAFF. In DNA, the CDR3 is TGTGCCACGACGGTTGACAGGGCGAACACTGAAGCTTTCTTT.

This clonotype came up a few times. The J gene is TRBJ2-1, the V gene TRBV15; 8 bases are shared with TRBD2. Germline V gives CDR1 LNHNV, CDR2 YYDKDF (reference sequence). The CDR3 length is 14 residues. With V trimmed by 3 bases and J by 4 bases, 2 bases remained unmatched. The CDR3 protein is CATSSGGEYNEQFF. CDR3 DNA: TGTGCCACCAGCAGCGGGGGGGAGTACAATGAGCAGTTCTTC.

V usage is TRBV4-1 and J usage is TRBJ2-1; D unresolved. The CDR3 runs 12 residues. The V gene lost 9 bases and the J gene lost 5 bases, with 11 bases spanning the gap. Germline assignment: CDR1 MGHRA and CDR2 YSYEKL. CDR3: CASSGLNNEQFF. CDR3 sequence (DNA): TGCGCCAGTTCCGGCTTAAACAATGAGCAGTTCTTC.

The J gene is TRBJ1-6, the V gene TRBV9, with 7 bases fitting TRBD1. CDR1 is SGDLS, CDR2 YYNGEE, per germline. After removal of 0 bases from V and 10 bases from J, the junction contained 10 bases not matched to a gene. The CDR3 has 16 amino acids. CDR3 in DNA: TGTGCCAGCAGCGTAGACCGGGATACAGGGGACTCACCCCTCCACTTT. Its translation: CASSVDRDTGDSPLHF.

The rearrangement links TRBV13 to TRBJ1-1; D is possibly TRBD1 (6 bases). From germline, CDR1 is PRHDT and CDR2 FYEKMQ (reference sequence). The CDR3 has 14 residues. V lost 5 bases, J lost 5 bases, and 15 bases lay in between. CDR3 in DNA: TGTGCCAGCAGCGCATTAACAGGGCGGACTGAAGCTTTCTTT. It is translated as CASSALTGRTEAFF.

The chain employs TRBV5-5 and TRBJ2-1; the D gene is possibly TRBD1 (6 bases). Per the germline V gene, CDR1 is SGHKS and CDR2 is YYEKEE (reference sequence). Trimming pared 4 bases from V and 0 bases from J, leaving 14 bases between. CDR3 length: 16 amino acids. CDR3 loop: CASSREGEPSYNEQFF. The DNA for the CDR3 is TGTGCCAGCAGCCGTGAGGGGGAGCCCTCCTACAATGAGCAGTTCTTC.

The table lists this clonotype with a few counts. DNA of the CDR3: TGCGCCAGCAGCCGGGGGATGGGAACGGGCTACACCTTC. Translated, it gives CASSRGMGTGYTF. The chain uses TRBV4-1 and TRBJ1-2; D is possibly TRBD1 (5 bases). There are 13 residues in the CDR3. Trimming pared 4 bases from V and 8 bases from J, leaving 14 bases between. Germline V CDR1 and CDR2: MGHRA, YSYEKL.

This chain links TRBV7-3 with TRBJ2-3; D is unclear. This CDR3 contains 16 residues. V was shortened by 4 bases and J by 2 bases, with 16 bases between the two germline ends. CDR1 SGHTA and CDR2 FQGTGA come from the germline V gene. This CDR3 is CASSSPTTVTTDTQYF. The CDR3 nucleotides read TGTGCCAGCAGCTCCCCCACGACGGTCACCACAGATACGCAGTATTTT. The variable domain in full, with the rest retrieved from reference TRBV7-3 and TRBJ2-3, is GAGVSQTPSNKVTEKGKYVELRCDPISGHTALYWYRQSLGQGPEFLIYFQGTGAADDSGLPNDRFFAVRPEGSVSTLKIQRTERGDSAVYLCASSSPTTVTTDTQYFGPGTRLTVL.

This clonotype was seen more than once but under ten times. CDR3 in amino acids: CASRTTGIRGYTF. The CDR3 nucleotides read TGTGCCAGCAGAACCACAGGGATACGTGGCTACACCTTC. V is TRBV28 and J is TRBJ1-2; possibly TRBD1 for D (6 bases). Germline values: CDR1 MDHEN, CDR2 SYDVKM. Between the trimmed V and J ends, which lost 6 bases and 7 bases, there was a span of 15 bases. This CDR3 spans 13 amino acids.

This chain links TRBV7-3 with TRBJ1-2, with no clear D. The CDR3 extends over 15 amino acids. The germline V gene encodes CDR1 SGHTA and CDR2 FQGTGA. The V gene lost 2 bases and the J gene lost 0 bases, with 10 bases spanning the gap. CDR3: CASSLQAGTNYGYTF. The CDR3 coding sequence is TGTGCCAGCAGCTTACAGGCGGGAACTAACTATGGCTACACCTTC.

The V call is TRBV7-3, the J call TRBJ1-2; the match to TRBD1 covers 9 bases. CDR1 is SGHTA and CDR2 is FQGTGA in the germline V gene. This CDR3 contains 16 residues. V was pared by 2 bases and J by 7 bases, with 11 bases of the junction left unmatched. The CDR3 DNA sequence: TGTGCCAGCAGCTTACGCCCGGGACAGGGTATTCGTGGCTACACCTTC. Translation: CASSLRPGQGIRGYTF.

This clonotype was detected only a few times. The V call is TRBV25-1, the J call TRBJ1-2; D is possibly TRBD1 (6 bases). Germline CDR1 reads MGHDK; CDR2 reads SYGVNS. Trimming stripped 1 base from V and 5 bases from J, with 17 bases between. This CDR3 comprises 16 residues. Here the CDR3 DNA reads TGTGCCAGCAGTGAATGGGCAGGGGCGACCAGTTATGGCTACACCTTC. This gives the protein CASSEWAGATSYGYTF.

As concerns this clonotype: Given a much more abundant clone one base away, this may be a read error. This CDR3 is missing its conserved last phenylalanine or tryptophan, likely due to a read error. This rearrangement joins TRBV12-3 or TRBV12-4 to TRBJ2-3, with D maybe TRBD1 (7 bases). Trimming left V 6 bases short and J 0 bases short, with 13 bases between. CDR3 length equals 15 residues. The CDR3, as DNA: TGTGCCAGCAGACCCAGGGGGGAGAGCACAGATACGCAGTATTCT. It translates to CASRPRGESTDTQYS.

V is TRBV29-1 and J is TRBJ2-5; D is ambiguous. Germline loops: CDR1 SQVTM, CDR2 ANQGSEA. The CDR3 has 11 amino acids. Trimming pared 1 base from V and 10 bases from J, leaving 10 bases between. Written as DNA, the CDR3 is TGCAGCGTTGAAGTGGGTGGCAGCCAGTACTTC. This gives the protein CSVEVGGSQYF. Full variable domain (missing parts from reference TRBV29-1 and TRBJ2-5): SAVISQKPSRDICQRGTSLTIQCQVDSQVTMMFWYRQQPGQSLTLIATANQGSEATYESGFVIDKFPISRPNLTFSTLTVSNMSPEDSSIYLCSVEVGGSQYFGPGTRLLVL.

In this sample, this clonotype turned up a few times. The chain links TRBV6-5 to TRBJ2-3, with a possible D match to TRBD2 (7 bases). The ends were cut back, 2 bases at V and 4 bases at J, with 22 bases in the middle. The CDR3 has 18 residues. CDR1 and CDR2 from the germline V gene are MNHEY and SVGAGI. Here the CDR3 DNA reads TGTGCCAGCAGTTACCCTCGTTATGAGGGGGGGCTCCCAGATACGCAGTATTTT. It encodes CASSYPRYEGGLPDTQYF.

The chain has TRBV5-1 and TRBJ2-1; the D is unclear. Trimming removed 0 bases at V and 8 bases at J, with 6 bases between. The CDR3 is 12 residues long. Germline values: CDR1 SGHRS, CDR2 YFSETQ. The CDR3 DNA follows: TGCGCCAGCAGCTTGGAACGGGATGAGCAGTTCTTC. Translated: CASSLERDEQFF.

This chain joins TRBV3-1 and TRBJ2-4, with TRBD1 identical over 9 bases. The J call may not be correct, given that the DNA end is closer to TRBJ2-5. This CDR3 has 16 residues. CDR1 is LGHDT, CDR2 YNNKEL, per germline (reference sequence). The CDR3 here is CASSQQGQGRRETQYF. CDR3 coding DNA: TGTGCCAGCAGCCAGCAGGGACAGGGACGACGGGAGACCCAGTACTTC.

CDR3 sequence (DNA): TGTGCCAGCAGTTTGCAGGGGGTAGGTGGCTACACCTTC. Encoded protein: CASSLQGVGGYTF. This rearrangement joins TRBV28 to TRBJ1-2; the match to TRBD1 covers 7 bases. The CDR3 runs 13 residues. The trim removed 3 bases at V and 7 bases at J, leaving 5 bases unmatched. Germline V gene data show CDR1 as MDHEN and CDR2 as SYDVKM.

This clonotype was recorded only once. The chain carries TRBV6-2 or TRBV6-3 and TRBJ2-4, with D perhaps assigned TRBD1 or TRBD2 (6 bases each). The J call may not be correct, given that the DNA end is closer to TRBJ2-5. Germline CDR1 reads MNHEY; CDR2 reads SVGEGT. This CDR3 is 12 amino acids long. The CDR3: CASSDRGQTQYF. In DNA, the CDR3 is TGTGCCAGCTCGGATCGGGGGCAGACCCAGTACTTC.

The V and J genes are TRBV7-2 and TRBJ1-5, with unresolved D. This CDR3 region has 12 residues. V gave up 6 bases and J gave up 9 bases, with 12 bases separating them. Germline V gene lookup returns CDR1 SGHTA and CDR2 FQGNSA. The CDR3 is CASSLALGPQHF. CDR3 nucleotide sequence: TGTGCCAGCAGTCTAGCTTTGGGGCCCCAGCATTTT.

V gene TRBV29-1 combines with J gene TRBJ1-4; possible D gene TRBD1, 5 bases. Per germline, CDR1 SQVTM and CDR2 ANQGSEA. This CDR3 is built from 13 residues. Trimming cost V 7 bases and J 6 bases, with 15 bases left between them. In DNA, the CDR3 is TGCAGCGCCCAAGGGAGGGGAGATGAAAAACTGTTTTTT. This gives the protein CSAQGRGDEKLFF.

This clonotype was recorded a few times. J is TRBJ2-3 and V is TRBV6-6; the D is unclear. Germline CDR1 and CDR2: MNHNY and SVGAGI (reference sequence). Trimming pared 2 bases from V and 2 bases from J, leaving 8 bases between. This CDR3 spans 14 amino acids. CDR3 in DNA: TGTGCCAGCAGTTACGCGGAGACCACAGATACGCAGTATTTT. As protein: CASSYAETTDTQYF.

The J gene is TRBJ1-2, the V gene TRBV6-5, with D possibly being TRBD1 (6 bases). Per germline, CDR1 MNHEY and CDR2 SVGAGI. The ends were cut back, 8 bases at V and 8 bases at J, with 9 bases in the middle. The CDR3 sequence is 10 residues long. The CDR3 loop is CASYRDGYTF. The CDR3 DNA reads TGTGCCAGCTACAGGGACGGCTACACCTTC.

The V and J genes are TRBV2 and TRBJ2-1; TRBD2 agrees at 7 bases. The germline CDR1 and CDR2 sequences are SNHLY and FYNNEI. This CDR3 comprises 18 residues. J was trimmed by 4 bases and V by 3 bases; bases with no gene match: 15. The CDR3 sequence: CASSDTGGGTLGYNEQFF. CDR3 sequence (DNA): TGTGCCAGCAGTGATACGGGGGGAGGAACCCTGGGTTACAATGAGCAGTTCTTC.

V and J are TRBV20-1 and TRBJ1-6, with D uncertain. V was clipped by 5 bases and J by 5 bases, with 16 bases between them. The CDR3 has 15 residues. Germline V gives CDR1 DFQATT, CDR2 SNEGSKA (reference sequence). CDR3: CSAYQTRVNNSPLHF. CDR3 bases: TGCAGTGCTTACCAAACCCGGGTTAATAATTCACCCCTCCACTTT.

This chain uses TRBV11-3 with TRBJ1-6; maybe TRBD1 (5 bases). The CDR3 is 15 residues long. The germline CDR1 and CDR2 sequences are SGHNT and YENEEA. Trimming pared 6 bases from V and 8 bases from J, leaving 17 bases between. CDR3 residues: CASRNTGAGDSPLHF. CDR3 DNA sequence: TGTGCCAGCAGAAACACAGGTGCGGGGGATTCACCCCTCCACTTT.

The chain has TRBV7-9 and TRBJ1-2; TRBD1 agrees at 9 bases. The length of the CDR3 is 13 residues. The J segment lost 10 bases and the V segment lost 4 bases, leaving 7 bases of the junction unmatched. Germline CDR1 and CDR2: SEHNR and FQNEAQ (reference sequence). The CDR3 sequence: CASSWDRAVVYTF. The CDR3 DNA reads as TGTGCCAGCAGCTGGGACAGGGCAGTTGTCTACACCTTC.